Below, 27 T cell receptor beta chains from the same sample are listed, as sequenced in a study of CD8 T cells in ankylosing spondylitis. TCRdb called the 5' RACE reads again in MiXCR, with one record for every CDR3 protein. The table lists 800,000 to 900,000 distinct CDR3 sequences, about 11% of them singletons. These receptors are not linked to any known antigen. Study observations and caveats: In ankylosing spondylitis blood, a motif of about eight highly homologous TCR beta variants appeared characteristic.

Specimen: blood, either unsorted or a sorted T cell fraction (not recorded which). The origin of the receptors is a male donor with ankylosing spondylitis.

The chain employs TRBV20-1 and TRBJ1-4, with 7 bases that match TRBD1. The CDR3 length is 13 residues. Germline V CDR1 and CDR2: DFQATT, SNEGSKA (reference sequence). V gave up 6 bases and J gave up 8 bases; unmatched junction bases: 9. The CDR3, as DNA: TGCAGTGCCCTCAGGGGGGGCAACGAAAAACTGTTTTTT. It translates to CSALRGGNEKLFF.

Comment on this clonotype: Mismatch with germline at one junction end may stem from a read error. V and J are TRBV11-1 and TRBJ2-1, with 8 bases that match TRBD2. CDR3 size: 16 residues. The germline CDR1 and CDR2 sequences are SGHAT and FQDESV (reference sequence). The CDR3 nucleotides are TGCGCAACAGGGAAAAAGGGACGGGGGGGCTACAATGAGCAGTTCTTC. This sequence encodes CATGKKGRGGYNEQFF.

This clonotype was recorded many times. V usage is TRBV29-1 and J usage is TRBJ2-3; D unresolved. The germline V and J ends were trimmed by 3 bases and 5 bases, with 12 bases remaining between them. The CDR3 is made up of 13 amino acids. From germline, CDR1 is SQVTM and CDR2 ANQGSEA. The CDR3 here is CSVDDLTRDTQYF. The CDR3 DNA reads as TGCAGCGTTGATGACTTAACAAGAGATACGCAGTATTTT.

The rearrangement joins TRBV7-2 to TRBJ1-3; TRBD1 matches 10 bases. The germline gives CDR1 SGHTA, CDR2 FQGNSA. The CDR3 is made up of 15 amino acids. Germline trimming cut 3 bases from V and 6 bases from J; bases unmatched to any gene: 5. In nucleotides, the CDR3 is TGTGCCAGCAGCTTTCGGACAGGGGGGGAAAACACCATATATTTT. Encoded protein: CASSFRTGGENTIYF.

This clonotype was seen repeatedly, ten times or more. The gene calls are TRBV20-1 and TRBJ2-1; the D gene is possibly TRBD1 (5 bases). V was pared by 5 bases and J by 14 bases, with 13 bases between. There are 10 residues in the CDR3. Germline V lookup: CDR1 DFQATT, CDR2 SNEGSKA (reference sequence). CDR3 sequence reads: CSAASIQEFF. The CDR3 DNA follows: TGCAGTGCTGCCTCTATACAGGAGTTCTTC.

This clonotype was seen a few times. The CDR3 coding sequence is TGTGCCAGCAGCAATGGACAGGTTCAAGAGACCCAGTACTTC. Residues: CASSNGQVQETQYF. The chain joins TRBV5-4 to TRBJ2-5, with 7 bases fitting TRBD1. The CDR3 consists of 14 residues. The V and J ends lost 4 bases and 2 bases, in that order; junction bases with no gene match: 5. CDR1 and CDR2 (germline): SGHNT, YYREEE (reference sequence).

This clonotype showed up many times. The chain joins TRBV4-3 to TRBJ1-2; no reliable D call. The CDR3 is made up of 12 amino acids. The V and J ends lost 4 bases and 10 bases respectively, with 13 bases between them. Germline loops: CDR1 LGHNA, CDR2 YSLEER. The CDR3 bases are TGCGCCAGCAGCCCAAGCGAGGGAGACTACACCTTC. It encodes CASSPSEGDYTF.

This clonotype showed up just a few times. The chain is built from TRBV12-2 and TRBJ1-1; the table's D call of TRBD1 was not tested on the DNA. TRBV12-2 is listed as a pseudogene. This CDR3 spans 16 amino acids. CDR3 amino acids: CASRVCSSGVSTEAFF. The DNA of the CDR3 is TGTGCAAGTCGCGTATGCTCCTCAGGGGTGTCAACTGAAGCTTTCTTT.

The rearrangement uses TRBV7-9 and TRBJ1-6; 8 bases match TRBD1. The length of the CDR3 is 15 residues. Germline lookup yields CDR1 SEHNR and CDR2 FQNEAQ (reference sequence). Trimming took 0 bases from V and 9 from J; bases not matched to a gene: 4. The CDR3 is CASSLAQGAASPLHF. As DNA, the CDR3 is TGTGCCAGCAGCTTAGCGCAGGGGGCAGCTTCACCCCTCCACTTT.

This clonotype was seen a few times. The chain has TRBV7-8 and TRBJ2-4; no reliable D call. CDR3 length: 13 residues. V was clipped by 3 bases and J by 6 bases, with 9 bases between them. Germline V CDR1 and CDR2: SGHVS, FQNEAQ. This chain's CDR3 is CASSFGIGNIQYF. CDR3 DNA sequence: TGTGCCAGCAGCTTCGGAATCGGAAACATTCAGTACTTC.

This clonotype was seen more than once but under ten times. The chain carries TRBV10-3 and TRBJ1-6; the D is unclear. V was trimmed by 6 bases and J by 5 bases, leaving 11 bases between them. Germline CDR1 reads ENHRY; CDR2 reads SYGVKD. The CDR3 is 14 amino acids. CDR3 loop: CAIRYAWDNSPLHF. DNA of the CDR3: TGTGCCATCAGATACGCCTGGGATAATTCACCCCTCCACTTT.

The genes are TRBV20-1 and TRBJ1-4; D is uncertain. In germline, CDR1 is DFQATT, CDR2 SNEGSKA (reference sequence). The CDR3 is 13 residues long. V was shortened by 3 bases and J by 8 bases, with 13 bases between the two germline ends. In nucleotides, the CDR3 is TGCAGTGCTAGCCCGGACGCGACGGAAAAACTGTTTTTT. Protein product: CSASPDATEKLFF.

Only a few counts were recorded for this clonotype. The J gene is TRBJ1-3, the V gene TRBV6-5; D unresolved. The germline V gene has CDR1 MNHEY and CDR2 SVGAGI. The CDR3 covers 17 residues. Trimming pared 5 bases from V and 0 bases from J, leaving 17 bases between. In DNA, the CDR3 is TGTGCCAGCAGTGAAGCCCGGCCGAGTCCCTCTGGAAACACCATATATTTT. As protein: CASSEARPSPSGNTIYF.

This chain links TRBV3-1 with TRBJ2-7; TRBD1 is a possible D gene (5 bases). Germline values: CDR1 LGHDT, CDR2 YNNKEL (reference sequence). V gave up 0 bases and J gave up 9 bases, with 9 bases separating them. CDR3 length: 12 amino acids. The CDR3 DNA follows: TGTGCCAGCAGCCAAGACCAGGGCACGCAGTACTTC. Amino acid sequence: CASSQDQGTQYF.

The CDR3 loop is CASSRTATTGELFF. The CDR3 nucleotides read TGTGCCAGCTCACGGACAGCTACCACCGGGGAGCTGTTTTTT. The V call is TRBV18, the J call TRBJ2-2; D perhaps matches TRBD1 (6 bases). The CDR3 totals 14 residues. Trimming shortened V by 4 bases and J by 4 bases, and 10 bases separated the two germline ends. Germline V gene lookup returns CDR1 KGHSH and CDR2 LQKENI.

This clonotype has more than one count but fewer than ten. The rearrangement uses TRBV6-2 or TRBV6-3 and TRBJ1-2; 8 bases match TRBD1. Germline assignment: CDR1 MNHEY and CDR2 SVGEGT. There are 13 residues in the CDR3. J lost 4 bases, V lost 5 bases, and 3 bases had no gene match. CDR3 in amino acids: CASSDGTGYGYTF. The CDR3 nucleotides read TGTGCCAGCAGTGACGGGACAGGCTATGGCTACACCTTC.

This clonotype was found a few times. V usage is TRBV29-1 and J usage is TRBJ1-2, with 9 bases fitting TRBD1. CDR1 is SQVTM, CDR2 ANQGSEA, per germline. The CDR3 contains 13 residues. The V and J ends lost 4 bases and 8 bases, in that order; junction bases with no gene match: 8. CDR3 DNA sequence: TGCAGCGTTGGAAGGACAGGGGAGGAGGGCTACACCTTC. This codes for CSVGRTGEEGYTF.

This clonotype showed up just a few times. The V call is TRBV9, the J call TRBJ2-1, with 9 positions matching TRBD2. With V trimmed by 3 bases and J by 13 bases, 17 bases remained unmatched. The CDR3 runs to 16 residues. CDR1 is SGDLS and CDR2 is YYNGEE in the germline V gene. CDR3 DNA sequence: TGTGCCAGCAGCGGGAGAGGGGCTAGCGGGAAAGCAGTCCAGTTCTTC. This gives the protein CASSGRGASGKAVQFF.

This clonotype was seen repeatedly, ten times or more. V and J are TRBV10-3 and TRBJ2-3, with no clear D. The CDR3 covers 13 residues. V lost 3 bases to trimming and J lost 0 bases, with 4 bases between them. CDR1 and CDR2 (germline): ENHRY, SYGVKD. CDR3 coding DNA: TGTGCCATCAGTGACACTAGCACAGATACGCAGTATTTT. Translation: CAISDTSTDTQYF.

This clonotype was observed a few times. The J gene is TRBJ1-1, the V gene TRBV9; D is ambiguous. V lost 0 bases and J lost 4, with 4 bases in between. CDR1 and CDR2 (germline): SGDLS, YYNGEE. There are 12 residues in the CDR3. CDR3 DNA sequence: TGTGCCAGCAGCGTAGAATTCACTGAAGCTTTCTTT. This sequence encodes CASSVEFTEAFF.

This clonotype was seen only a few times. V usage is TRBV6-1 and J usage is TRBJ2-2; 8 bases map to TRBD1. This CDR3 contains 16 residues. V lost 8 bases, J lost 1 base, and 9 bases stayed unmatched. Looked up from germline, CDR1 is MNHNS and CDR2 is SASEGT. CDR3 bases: TGTGCCAGCTATGGACAGGGTAGTAAGAACACCGGGGAGCTGTTTTTT. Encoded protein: CASYGQGSKNTGELFF.

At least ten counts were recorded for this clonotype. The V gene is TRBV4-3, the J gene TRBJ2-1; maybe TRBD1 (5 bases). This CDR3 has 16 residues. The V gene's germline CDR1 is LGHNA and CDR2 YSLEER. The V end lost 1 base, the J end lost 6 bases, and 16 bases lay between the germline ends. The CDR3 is CASSQAGESRGNEQFF. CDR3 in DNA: TGCGCCAGCAGCCAAGCTGGGGAATCAAGGGGCAATGAGCAGTTCTTC.

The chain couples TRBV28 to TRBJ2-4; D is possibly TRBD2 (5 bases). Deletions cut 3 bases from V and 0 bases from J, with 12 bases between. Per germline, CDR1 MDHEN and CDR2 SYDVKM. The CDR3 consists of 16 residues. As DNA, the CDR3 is TGTGCCAGCAGTTTCACTAGTATGCTAGCCAAAAACATTCAGTACTTC. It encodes CASSFTSMLAKNIQYF.

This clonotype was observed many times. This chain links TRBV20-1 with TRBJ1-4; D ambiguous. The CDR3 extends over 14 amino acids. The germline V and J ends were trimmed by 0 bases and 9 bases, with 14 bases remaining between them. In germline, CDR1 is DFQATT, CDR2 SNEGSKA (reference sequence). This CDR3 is CSARDRDRFQKLFF. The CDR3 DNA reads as TGCAGTGCTAGAGATCGGGATAGGTTCCAAAAACTGTTTTTT.

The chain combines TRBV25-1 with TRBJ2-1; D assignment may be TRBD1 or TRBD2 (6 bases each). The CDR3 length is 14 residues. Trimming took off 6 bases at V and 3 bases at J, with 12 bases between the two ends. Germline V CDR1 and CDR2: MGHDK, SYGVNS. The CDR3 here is CASRAGHLYNEQFF. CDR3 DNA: TGTGCCAGCAGGGCGGGACACCTCTACAATGAGCAGTTCTTC.

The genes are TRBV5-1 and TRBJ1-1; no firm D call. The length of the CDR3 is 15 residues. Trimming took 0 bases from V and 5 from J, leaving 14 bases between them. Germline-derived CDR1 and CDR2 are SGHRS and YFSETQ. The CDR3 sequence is CASSLEVGGSTEAFF. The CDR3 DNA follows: TGCGCCAGCAGCTTGGAAGTTGGCGGGAGTACTGAAGCTTTCTTT.

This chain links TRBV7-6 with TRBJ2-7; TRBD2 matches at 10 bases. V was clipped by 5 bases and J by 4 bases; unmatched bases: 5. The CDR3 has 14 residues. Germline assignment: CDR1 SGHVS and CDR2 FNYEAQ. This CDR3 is CASSLPSGGYEQYF. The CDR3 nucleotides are TGTGCCAGCAGCCTTCCTAGCGGGGGTTACGAGCAGTACTTC.